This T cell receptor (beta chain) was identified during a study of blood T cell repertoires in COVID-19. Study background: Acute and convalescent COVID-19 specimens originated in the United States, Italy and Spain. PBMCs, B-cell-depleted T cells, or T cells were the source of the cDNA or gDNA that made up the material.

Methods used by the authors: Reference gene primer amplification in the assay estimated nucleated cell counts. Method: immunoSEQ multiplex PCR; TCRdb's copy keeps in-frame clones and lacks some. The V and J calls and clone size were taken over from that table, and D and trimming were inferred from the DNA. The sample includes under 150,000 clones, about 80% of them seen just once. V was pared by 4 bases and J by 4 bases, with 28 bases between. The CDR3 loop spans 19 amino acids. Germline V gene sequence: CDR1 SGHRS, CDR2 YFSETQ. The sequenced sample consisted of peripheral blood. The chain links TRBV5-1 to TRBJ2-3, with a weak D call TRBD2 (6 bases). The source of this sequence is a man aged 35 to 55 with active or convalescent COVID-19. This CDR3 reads CASSPIAGPRAGGADTQYF. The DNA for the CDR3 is TGCGCCAGCAGCCCGATCGCGGGCCCCCGTGCAGGCGGGGCAGATACGCAGTATTTT.